Listed here are 2 T cell receptor beta chains from one sample, sequenced in a study of T-cell reconstitution after alpha-beta-depleted transplantation in children. Construction of the TCRbeta library involved unique molecular identifiers. Each CDR3 protein gets one entry after TCRdb re-called the PCR reads with MiXCR. This table has about 100,000 distinct CDR3 sequences, 7% to 8% appearing once. Here the sequenced sample was PBMCs, taken before TCRalphabeta/CD19-depleted stem cell transplant. These receptors were taken from a boy aged 2 to 9 with acute lymphoblastic leukemia, due to receive a stem cell transplant.

The CDR3 DNA reads TGTGCCAGCAGTTACCGATGGGACGATGAGCAGTTCTTC. This codes for CASSYRWDDEQFF. This chain connects TRBV6-5 to TRBJ2-1; either TRBD1 or TRBD2 may fit D (5 bases each). The V end lost 2 bases, the J end lost 8 bases, and 10 bases lay between the germline ends. The CDR3 covers 13 residues. Germline V lookup: CDR1 MNHEY, CDR2 SVGAGI.

There are many counts of this clonotype. The genes are TRBV12-3 or TRBV12-4 and TRBJ2-3, with D perhaps TRBD1 (5 bases). The CDR3 loop spans 16 amino acids. V lost 5 bases and J lost 0, with 15 bases in between. The CDR3 bases are TGTGCCAGCAGTATCAGGACATACCGGAGCACAGATACGCAGTATTTT. This gives the protein CASSIRTYRSTDTQYF.